A single sample gave rise to the 28 T cell receptor beta chains below, sequenced in a study of blood T cell repertoires in COVID-19. Sequencing was performed with immunoSEQ multiplex PCR; in TCRdb, only in-frame clones are kept and a portion is missing. The profile covers about 440,000 clones, with 80% to 90% appearing a single time and roughly 4% taken by the ten largest. Sequenced sample: peripheral blood. The receptors were gathered from a woman in her 30s with acute or convalescent COVID-19.

The V gene is TRBV2, the J gene TRBJ2-2; 7 nucleotides align to TRBD1. Germline V lookup: CDR1 SNHLY, CDR2 FYNNEI. V gave up 5 bases and J gave up 5 bases; unmatched junction bases: 8. The CDR3 is 15 amino acids. The CDR3 protein is CASSRQGRKTGELFF. Here the CDR3 DNA reads TGTGCCAGCAGTCGACAGGGTCGTAAGACCGGGGAGCTGTTTTTT.

The table lists this clone with a count of one. The chain carries TRBV6-2 or TRBV6-3 and TRBJ1-4, with 8 bases aligning to TRBD1. There are 16 residues in the CDR3. The V gene end was trimmed by 3 bases and the J gene end by 6 bases; junction bases not matched to a gene: 9. Germline V CDR1 and CDR2: MNHEY, SVGEGT. The DNA of the CDR3 is TGTGCCAGCAGTTATTCCGGACAGGGAAAGTATGAAAAACTGTTTTTT. This sequence encodes CASSYSGQGKYEKLFF.

This clone showed up just once. The V and J genes are TRBV24-1 and TRBJ1-2; tentatively, D is TRBD1 (6 bases). The germline V and J ends were trimmed by 2 bases and 3 bases, with 6 bases remaining between them. This CDR3 region has 13 residues. CDR1 is KGHDR, CDR2 SFDVKD, per germline. The CDR3 loop is CATSDWTDYGYTF. CDR3 nucleotide sequence: TGTGCCACCAGTGATTGGACAGACTATGGCTACACCTTC.

The chain joins TRBV6-1 to TRBJ2-7; possible D gene TRBD2, 6 bases. From germline, CDR1 is MNHNS and CDR2 SASEGT. Trimming removed 3 bases at V and 4 bases at J, with 10 bases between. The CDR3 contains 13 residues. CDR3 bases: TGTGCCAGCAGTGAGGGGGGTAGATACGAGCAGTACTTC. This sequence encodes CASSEGGRYEQYF.

This rearrangement joins TRBV7-9 to TRBJ2-3; 8 bases line up with TRBD1. After removal of 5 bases from V and 5 bases from J, the junction contained 12 bases not matched to a gene. Germline V gene lookup returns CDR1 SEHNR and CDR2 FQNEAQ (reference sequence). The CDR3 totals 16 residues. The CDR3 is CASSPDRGGKVDTQYF. For the CDR3, the DNA is TGTGCCAGCAGCCCTGACAGGGGCGGTAAGGTAGATACGCAGTATTTT.

The chain recombines TRBV14 with TRBJ2-2; 8 bases agree with TRBD1. CDR3 size: 15 residues. Germline V gives CDR1 SGHDN, CDR2 FVKESK. The ends lost 6 bases at V and 4 bases at J; junction bases unmatched: 7. The CDR3 here is CASRGGQGGTGELFF. The CDR3 region has the DNA TGTGCCAGCAGGGGAGGACAGGGTGGCACCGGGGAGCTGTTTTTT.

This rearrangement joins TRBV6-2 or TRBV6-3 to TRBJ2-5; TRBD1 matches 8 bases. V gave up 5 bases and J gave up 6 bases; unmatched junction bases: 2. CDR3 size: 12 residues. Germline loops: CDR1 MNHEY, CDR2 SVGEGT. The CDR3 sequence is CASSDRGKTQYF. The CDR3 DNA reads TGTGCCAGCAGTGACAGGGGTAAGACCCAGTACTTC.

The chain recombines TRBV6-6 with TRBJ2-3, with TRBD1 matching 9 bases. This CDR3 has 16 amino acids. Germline values: CDR1 MNHNY, CDR2 SVGAGI (reference sequence). Trimming took 6 bases from V and 0 from J; bases not matched to a gene: 7. The CDR3 reads CASRLTGGPSTDTQYF. CDR3 DNA: TGTGCCAGCAGACTTACAGGGGGCCCCAGCACAGATACGCAGTATTTT.

This clone appeared a single time. V usage is TRBV28 and J usage is TRBJ1-1, with 8 bases fitting TRBD1. Germline CDR1 and CDR2: MDHEN and SYDVKM. This CDR3 is built from 13 residues. The V and J ends lost 5 bases and 5 bases, in that order; junction bases with no gene match: 4. CDR3 sequence reads: CASSRTGWTEAFF. The CDR3 DNA follows: TGTGCCAGCAGTAGGACAGGGTGGACTGAAGCTTTCTTT.

J is TRBJ2-3 and V is TRBV20-1; D is possibly TRBD2 (5 bases). The length of the CDR3 is 11 residues. Per the germline V gene, CDR1 is DFQATT and CDR2 is SNEGSKA (reference sequence). V was clipped by 3 bases and J by 9 bases, with 10 bases between them. In DNA, the CDR3 is TGCAGTGCTAGTGGCGGGCCCACGCAGTATTTT. Protein: CSASGGPTQYF.

This chain joins TRBV28 and TRBJ1-2; no definite D call. The CDR3 has 12 residues. V was pared by 2 bases and J by 4 bases, with 5 bases between. Germline CDR1 reads MDHEN; CDR2 reads SYDVKM. The CDR3 loop reads CASSLQRYGYTF. DNA for the CDR3: TGTGCCAGCAGTTTACAGCGCTATGGCTACACCTTC.

This clone showed up just a few times. The identical CDR3 is also encoded by other nucleotide sequences in the sample. This chain joins TRBV10-1 and TRBJ1-3, with D hard to call. Per germline, CDR1 WNHNN and CDR2 SYGVQD (reference sequence). V was cut by 8 bases and J by 0 bases, with 8 bases left in between. The CDR3 spans 13 residues. CDR3 sequence (DNA): TGCGCCAGCTCGAGTAGCTCTGGAAACACCATATATTTT. Protein product: CASSSSSGNTIYF.

This clone has just one count. The chain carries TRBV4-1 and TRBJ2-3; maybe TRBD1 (6 bases). V shed 4 bases and J shed 4 bases, with 12 bases lying between them. Per germline, CDR1 MGHRA and CDR2 YSYEKL. The CDR3 spans 14 residues. The CDR3 sequence is CASSLTGLSDTQYF. The CDR3 nucleotides read TGCGCCAGCAGCCTCACAGGGTTGTCAGATACGCAGTATTTT.

The chain employs TRBV3-1 (or the pseudogene TRBV3-2) and TRBJ2-3; D is possibly TRBD2 (6 bases). CDR3 length: 13 residues. Trimming took 4 bases from V and 1 from J, leaving 6 bases between them. The germline V gene has CDR1 LGHDT and CDR2 YNNKEL (reference sequence). The CDR3 sequence: CASSLAGTDTQYF. As DNA, the CDR3 is TGTGCCAGCAGCCTAGCGGGCACAGATACGCAGTATTTT.

The J gene is TRBJ2-7, the V gene TRBV6-5; D perhaps matches TRBD1 (5 bases). The CDR3 extends over 14 amino acids. The germline V gene encodes CDR1 MNHEY and CDR2 SVGAGI. V was clipped by 8 bases and J by 2 bases, with 16 bases between them. This chain's CDR3 is CASGRQRQAYEQYF. As DNA, the CDR3 is TGTGCCAGCGGCAGACAGAGGCAGGCCTACGAGCAGTACTTC.

The rearrangement joins TRBV10-3 to TRBJ1-4; TRBD1 matches 8 bases. V dropped 10 bases and J dropped 8; count of bases not matched to a gene: 6. The germline CDR1 and CDR2 sequences are ENHRY and SYGVKD. This CDR3 is built from 12 residues. In nucleotides, the CDR3 is TGTGCCACAGGACAGGGCAAGGAAAAACTGTTTTTT. This codes for CATGQGKEKLFF.

This clone was picked up one time. The gene calls are TRBV5-1 and TRBJ2-3; perhaps TRBD1 as D (5 bases). Trimming took 2 bases from V and 0 from J, leaving 10 bases between them. Germline V gene sequence: CDR1 SGHRS, CDR2 YFSETQ. This CDR3 comprises 15 residues. Here the CDR3 reads CASSLTGTSTDTQYF. Here the CDR3 DNA reads TGCGCCAGCAGCTTAACAGGCACTAGCACAGATACGCAGTATTTT.

This clone was detected once. The chain employs TRBV6-5 and TRBJ1-1, with D hard to call. Germline lookup yields CDR1 MNHEY and CDR2 SVGAGI. V shed 7 bases and J shed 1 base, with 10 bases lying between them. This CDR3 has 13 residues. The CDR3 here is CASNQAANTEAFF. The CDR3 DNA reads TGTGCCAGCAACCAAGCGGCGAACACTGAAGCTTTCTTT.

CDR3 protein: CASSPGPRGMEPQHF. The CDR3 coding sequence is TGTGCCAGCTCACCAGGTCCCAGGGGGATGGAGCCCCAGCATTTT. The chain recombines TRBV18 with TRBJ1-5; 7 bases fit TRBD1. CDR1 is KGHSH, CDR2 LQKENI, per germline. J was trimmed by 8 bases and V by 2 bases; bases with no gene match: 9. This CDR3 is built from 15 residues.

This chain uses TRBV2 with TRBJ2-1; unclear D gene. The V gene lost 4 bases and the J gene lost 8 bases, with 6 bases spanning the gap. The germline CDR1 and CDR2 sequences are SNHLY and FYNNEI. This CDR3 region has 11 residues. This CDR3 is CASSGRHEQFF. The CDR3 DNA is TGTGCCAGCAGTGGCAGGCATGAGCAGTTCTTC.

The genes are TRBV2 and TRBJ1-2; 9 positions match TRBD1. This CDR3 spans 13 amino acids. The V gene's germline CDR1 is SNHLY and CDR2 FYNNEI. Trimming took 10 bases from V and 8 from J; bases not matched to a gene: 11. In DNA form, the CDR3 reads TGTGCCATACCAACAGGGGGCCTAAGGGGCTACACCTTC. The encoded protein is CAIPTGGLRGYTF.

The gene calls are TRBV12-3 or TRBV12-4 and TRBJ1-2; the D is unclear. V was pared by 5 bases and J by 2 bases, with 9 bases between. This CDR3 is 13 amino acids long. This CDR3 is CASSLRRNYGYTF. The CDR3 DNA is TGTGCCAGCAGTCTTCGGAGGAACTATGGCTACACCTTC.

The rearrangement links TRBV5-5 to TRBJ2-3; tentatively, D is TRBD1 (5 bases). The CDR3 consists of 15 residues. Germline assignment: CDR1 SGHKS and CDR2 YYEKEE (reference sequence). V was trimmed by 3 bases and J by 2 bases, leaving 13 bases between them. The CDR3 DNA sequence: TGTGCCAGCAGCTATGATATGGACAACACAGATACGCAGTATTTT. Encoded protein: CASSYDMDNTDTQYF.

CDR3 region: CASSTPDRTGWGNTIYF. CDR3 in DNA: TGTGCCAGCAGCACGCCCGACCGGACAGGGTGGGGAAACACCATATATTTT. This sequence joins TRBV3-1 (or the pseudogene TRBV3-2) and TRBJ1-3; 8 bases align to TRBD1. The CDR3 has 17 residues. After removal of 5 bases from V and 4 bases from J, the junction contained 13 bases not matched to a gene. From germline, CDR1 is LGHDT and CDR2 YNNKEL (reference sequence).

This clone was seen just once. This chain uses TRBV30 with TRBJ2-3; D gene uncertain. Per germline, CDR1 GTSNPN and CDR2 SVGIG (reference sequence). V lost 6 bases and J lost 4, with 8 bases in between. The CDR3 is made up of 11 amino acids. In DNA, the CDR3 is TGTGCCTGTGCGGATTCAGATACGCAGTATTTT. Residues: CACADSDTQYF.

The chain recombines TRBV5-5 with TRBJ1-6, with D tentatively TRBD1 (5 bases). CDR3 length: 14 amino acids. The germline V gene encodes CDR1 SGHKS and CDR2 YYEKEE (reference sequence). Trimming removed 4 bases from V and 11 bases from J, with 16 bases in between. The CDR3 bases are TGTGCCAGCAGCCTTGGGGGGGGTCACACACCCCTCCACTTT. It translates to CASSLGGGHTPLHF.

The genes are TRBV28 and TRBJ2-5; 12 nucleotides agree with TRBD2. There are 15 residues in the CDR3. With V trimmed by 2 bases and J by 5 bases, 3 bases remained unmatched. The germline gives CDR1 MDHEN, CDR2 SYDVKM. The CDR3 region has the DNA TGTGCCAGCAGTTTAACTAGCGGGGGGAGGGAGACCCAGTACTTC. Its protein is CASSLTSGGRETQYF.

This chain joins TRBV18 and TRBJ2-1; TRBD1 might be the D (6 bases). This CDR3 region has 15 residues. V shed 4 bases and J shed 3 bases, with 13 bases lying between them. Germline V gives CDR1 KGHSH, CDR2 LQKENI. The CDR3, as DNA: TGTGCCAGCTCACAACTGGACAGTAACTACAATGAGCAGTTCTTC. Its protein product is CASSQLDSNYNEQFF.